The clone carrying this T cell receptor (beta chain) was found a few times. Antigen: not known. From roughly 0.4 ug of RNA, a library with molecular barcoded alpha/delta and beta/gamma adaptors was made. TCRdb processed the reads anew with MiXCR; each CDR3 protein has one entry. The sample holds 65,000 or so distinct CDR3 sequences, roughly 19% seen once. The data stem from a study of read filtering for tumor transcriptome and immune sequencing. On the study more broadly: Revised staging placed roughly 8 patients in R-ISS I, roughly 16 in II, more than 5 in III. TCR-mapped reads were about 4.05 to 10.27 million with IR-seq versus roughly 75 to 1,300 with RNA-seq. Study-wide findings and caveats: IR-seq and RNA-seq agreed better without single-read clonotypes.

The CDR3 extends over 15 amino acids. V gave up 3 bases and J gave up 0 bases, with 12 bases separating them. From germline, CDR1 is LNHDA and CDR2 SQIVND (reference sequence). The origin of this receptor is a donor over 35 with multiple myeloma. The sequencing sample was made of a population of CD138-negative cells sorted from bone marrow. The chain employs TRBV19 and TRBJ2-7, with no clear D. The CDR3 reads CASSIPGVPSYEQYF. CDR3 in DNA: TGTGCCAGTAGTATCCCAGGAGTTCCCTCCTACGAGCAGTACTTC.